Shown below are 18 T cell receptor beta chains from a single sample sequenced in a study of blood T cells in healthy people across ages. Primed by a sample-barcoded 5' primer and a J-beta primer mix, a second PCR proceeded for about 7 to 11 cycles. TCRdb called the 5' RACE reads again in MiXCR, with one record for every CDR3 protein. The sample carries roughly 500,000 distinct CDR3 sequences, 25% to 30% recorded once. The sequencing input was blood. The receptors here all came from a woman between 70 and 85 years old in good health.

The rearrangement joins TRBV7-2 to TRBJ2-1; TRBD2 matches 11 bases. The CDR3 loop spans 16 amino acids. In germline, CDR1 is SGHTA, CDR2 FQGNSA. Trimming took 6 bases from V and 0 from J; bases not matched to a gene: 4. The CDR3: CASRVSGGDSYNEQFF. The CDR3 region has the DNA TGTGCCAGCAGGGTTAGCGGGGGGGACTCCTACAATGAGCAGTTCTTC.

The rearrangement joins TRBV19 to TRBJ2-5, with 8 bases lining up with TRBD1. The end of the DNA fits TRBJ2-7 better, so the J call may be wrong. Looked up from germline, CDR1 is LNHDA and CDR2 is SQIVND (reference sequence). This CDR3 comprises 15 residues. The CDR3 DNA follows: TGTGCCAGTAGTATAGGGACACAGGGGGTCTACGAGCAGTACTTC. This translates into CASSIGTQGVYEQYF.

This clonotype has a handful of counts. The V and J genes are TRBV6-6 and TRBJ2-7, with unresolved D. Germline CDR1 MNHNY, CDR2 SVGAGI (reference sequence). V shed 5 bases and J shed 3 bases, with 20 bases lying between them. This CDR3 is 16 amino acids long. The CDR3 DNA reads TGTGCCAGCAGTCCCCTGGGGTACGGCTTGATCTACGAGCAGTACTTC. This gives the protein CASSPLGYGLIYEQYF.

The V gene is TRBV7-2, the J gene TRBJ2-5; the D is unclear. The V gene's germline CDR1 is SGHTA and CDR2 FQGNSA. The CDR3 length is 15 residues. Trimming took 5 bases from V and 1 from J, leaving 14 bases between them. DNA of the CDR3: TGTGCCAGCAGCCGCCGACCACAGCCCCAAGAGACCCAGTACTTC. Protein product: CASSRRPQPQETQYF.

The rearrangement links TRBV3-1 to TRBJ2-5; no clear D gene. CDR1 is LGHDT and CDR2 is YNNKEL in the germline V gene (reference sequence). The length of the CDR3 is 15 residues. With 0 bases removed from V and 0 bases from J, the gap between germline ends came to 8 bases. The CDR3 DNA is TGTGCCAGCAGCCAAGATTGGGCCAACCAAGAGACCCAGTACTTC. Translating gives CASSQDWANQETQYF.

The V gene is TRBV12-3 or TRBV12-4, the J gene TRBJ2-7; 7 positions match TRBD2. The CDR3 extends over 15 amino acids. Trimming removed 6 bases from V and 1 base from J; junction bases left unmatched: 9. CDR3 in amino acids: CASSQWGGPSYEQYF. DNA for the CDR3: TGTGCCAGCAGCCAGTGGGGAGGGCCTTCCTACGAGCAGTACTTC.

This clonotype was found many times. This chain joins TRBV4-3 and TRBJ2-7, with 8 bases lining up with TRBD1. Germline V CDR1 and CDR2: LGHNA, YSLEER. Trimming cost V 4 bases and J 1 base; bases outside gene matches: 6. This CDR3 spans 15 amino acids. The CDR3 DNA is TGCGCCAGCAGCCTTCGACAGGGGCCGTCCTACGAGCAGTACTTC. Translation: CASSLRQGPSYEQYF.

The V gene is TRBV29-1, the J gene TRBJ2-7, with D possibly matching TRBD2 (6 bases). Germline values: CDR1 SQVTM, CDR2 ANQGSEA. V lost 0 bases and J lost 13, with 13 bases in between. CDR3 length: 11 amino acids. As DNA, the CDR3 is TGCAGCGTTGAAGATAGAACTAGCCTTTACTTC. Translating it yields CSVEDRTSLYF.

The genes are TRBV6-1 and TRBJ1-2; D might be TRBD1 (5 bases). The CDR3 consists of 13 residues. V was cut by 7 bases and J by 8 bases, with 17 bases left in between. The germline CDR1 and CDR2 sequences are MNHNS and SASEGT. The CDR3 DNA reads TGTGCCAGCACCGAATCAGGAAGGGGCGGCTACACCTTC. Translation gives CASTESGRGGYTF.

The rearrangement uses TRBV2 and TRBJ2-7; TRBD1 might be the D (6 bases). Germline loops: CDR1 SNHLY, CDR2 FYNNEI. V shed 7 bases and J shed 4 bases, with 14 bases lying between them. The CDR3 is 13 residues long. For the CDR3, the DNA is TGTGCCAGCAAGGTGGACAGCATTTACGAGCAGTACTTC. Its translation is CASKVDSIYEQYF.

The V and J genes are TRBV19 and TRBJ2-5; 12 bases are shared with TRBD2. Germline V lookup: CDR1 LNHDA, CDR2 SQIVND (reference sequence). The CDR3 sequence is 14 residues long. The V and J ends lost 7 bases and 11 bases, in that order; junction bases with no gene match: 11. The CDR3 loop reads CASTKLAGGGEQYF. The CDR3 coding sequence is TGTGCCAGTACAAAACTAGCGGGGGGTGGTGAGCAGTACTTC.

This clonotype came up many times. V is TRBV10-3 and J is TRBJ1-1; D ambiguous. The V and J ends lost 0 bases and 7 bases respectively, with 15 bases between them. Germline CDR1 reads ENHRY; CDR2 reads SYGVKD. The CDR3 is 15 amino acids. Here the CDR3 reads CAISESILAGGEAFF. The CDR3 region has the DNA TGTGCCATCAGTGAGTCGATTTTGGCGGGCGGTGAAGCTTTCTTT.

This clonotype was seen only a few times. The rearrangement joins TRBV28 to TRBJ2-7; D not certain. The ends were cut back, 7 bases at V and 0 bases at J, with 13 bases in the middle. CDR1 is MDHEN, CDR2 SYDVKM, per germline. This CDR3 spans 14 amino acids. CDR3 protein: CASISSNPSYEQYF. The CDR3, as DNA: TGTGCCAGCATTTCGTCGAACCCCTCCTACGAGCAGTACTTC.

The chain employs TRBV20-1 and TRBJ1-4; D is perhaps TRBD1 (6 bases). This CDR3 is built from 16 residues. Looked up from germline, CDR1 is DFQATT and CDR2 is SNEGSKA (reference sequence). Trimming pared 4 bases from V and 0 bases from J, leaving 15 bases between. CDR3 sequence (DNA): TGCAGTGCTATGAGGGGGGGTACCGCAACTAATGAAAAACTGTTTTTT. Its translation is CSAMRGGTATNEKLFF.

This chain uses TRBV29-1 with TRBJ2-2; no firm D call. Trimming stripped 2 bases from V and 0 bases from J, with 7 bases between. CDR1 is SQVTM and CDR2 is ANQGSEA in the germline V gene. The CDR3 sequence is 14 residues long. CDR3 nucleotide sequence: TGCAGCGTTGAAAGGGTGGCGAACACCGGGGAGCTGTTTTTT. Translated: CSVERVANTGELFF.

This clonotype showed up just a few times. CDR3 DNA: TGTGCCAGCGGTGACTCTGGAAACACCATATATTTT. It specifies CASGDSGNTIYF. This sequence joins TRBV6-2 or TRBV6-3 and TRBJ1-3, with D unclear. The germline CDR1 and CDR2 sequences are MNHEY and SVGEGT. V dropped 8 bases and J dropped 0 bases, with 5 bases sitting between them. There are 12 residues in the CDR3.

This CDR3 reads CASLAGGRDEQFF. The CDR3 bases are TGTGCCAGCCTAGCGGGGGGGAGAGATGAGCAGTTCTTC. V gene TRBV28 combines with J gene TRBJ2-1; 12 bases align to TRBD2. The CDR3 covers 13 residues. V was pared by 8 bases and J by 8 bases, with 4 bases of the junction left unmatched. The germline CDR1 and CDR2 sequences are MDHEN and SYDVKM.

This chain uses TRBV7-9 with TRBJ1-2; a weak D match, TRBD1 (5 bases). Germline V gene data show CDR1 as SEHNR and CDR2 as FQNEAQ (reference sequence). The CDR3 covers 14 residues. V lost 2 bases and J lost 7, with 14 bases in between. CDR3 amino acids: CASSLYGQGGGYTF. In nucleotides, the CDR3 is TGTGCCAGCAGCTTATACGGGCAGGGAGGTGGCTACACCTTC. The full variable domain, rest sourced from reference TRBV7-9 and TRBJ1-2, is DTGVSQNPRHKITKRGQNVTFRCDPISEHNRLYWYRQTLGQGPEFLTYFQNEAQLEKSRLLSDRFSAERPKGSFSTLEIQRTEQGDSAMYLCASSLYGQGGGYTFGSGTRLTVV.